This entry describes one T cell receptor (beta chain). This specimen belongs to a study of blood T cell repertoires in COVID-19. At the level of the study: Whether acute or convalescent, the COVID-19 samples came from the United States, Italy and Spain. Sample material is recorded as cDNA or gDNA derived from T cells, B-cell-depleted T cells, or PBMCs.

The authors' processing: Using reference gene primer amplification, nucleated cell counts were estimated. TCRdb keeps only in-frame clones here, not all; method: immunoSEQ multiplex PCR. V, J and clone size are those of that table, while D and trimming were read from the DNA. The data contain around 100,000 clones, roughly 84% of them singletons. Germline loops: CDR1 SGHAT, CDR2 FQNNGV. V gave up 0 bases and J gave up 5 bases, with 16 bases separating them. CDR3 length equals 16 residues. The chain is built from TRBV11-2 and TRBJ1-2; no definite D call. The TCR comes from a man in his 60s with acute or convalescent COVID-19. Sequencing used peripheral blood. CDR3 bases: TGTGCCAGCAGCTTAGATTGGCAGCCGACTCAATATGGCTACACCTTC. As protein: CASSLDWQPTQYGYTF.